This TCR beta chain was profiled in a study of CD8 T cells in Susac syndrome. Study results and caveats: Acknowledgment was made by the study that its TCR sequencing and HLA analysis involved a relatively small number of individuals.

Germline lookup yields CDR1 LGHDT and CDR2 YNNKEL (reference sequence). V lost 6 bases to trimming and J lost 7 bases; unmatched junction nucleotides: 9. This CDR3 has 15 amino acids. RNA, at about 0.45 to 1 ug, was reverse transcribed with random hexamers. Multiplex immunoSEQ PCR targeted 54 Vbeta and 13 Jbeta TCR beta segments. MiXCR, applied by TCRdb to the immunoSEQ multiplex PCR reads, yields one record per CDR3 protein. The table shows some 120,000 distinct CDR3 sequences, with 90% to 95% occurring only once. Remarks on this clonotype: The antigen remains unidentified.

TCR beta sequences were obtained from blood CD8+ and CD4+ T cells. Each multiple sclerosis control was a treatment-naive patient with relapsing-remitting disease that was either stable or active. The chain employs TRBV3-1 and TRBJ2-2; 9 nucleotides align to TRBD1. This sequence was found in a human donor with multiple sclerosis. The sequenced material came from CD8+ T cells from PBMCs. The CDR3 here is CASSRAGQGFGELFF. CDR3 DNA: TGTGCCAGCAGTCGCGCTGGACAGGGGTTCGGGGAGCTGTTTTTT. The complete variable domain, with remaining parts taken from reference TRBV3-1 and TRBJ2-2, reads DTAVSQTPKYLVTQMGNDKSIKCEQNLGHDTMYWYKQDSKKFLKIMFSYNNKELIINETVPNRFSPKSPDKAHLNLHINSLELGDSAVYFCASSRAGQGFGELFFGEGSRLTVL.